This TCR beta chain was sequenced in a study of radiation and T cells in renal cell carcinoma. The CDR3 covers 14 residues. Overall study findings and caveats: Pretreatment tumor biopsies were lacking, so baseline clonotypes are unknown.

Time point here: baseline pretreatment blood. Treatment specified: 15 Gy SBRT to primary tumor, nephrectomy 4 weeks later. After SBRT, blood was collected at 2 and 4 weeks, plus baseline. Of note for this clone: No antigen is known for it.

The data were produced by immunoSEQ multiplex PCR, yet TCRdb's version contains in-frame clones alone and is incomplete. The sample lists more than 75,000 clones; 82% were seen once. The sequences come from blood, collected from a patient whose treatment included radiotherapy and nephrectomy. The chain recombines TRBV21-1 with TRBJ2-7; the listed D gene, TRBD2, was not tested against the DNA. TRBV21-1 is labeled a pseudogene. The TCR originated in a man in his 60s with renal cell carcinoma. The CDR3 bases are TGTGCCAGCAGCAAAGAGGGGACTAACTACGAGCAGTACTTC. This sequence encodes CASSKEGTNYEQYF.